Included here is one T cell receptor beta chain sequence, with context. Assay: immunoSEQ multiplex PCR; the TCRdb copy retains only in-frame clones and omits some. The sample shows some 75,000 clones, roughly 82% of them seen only once. These data come from a study of blood T cell repertoires in COVID-19. Germline trimming cut 3 bases from V and 6 bases from J; bases unmatched to any gene: 8. Looked up from germline, CDR1 is MGHRA and CDR2 is YSYEKL. The CDR3 covers 15 residues. The chain couples TRBV4-1 to TRBJ2-1, with 7 bases identical to TRBD1. The origin of this receptor is an elderly woman with active or convalescent COVID-19. The sample taken for sequencing was peripheral blood. CDR3 in DNA: TGCGCCAGCAGCCAGCCGACAGGGATCAGCAATGAGCAGTTCTTC. Its translation: CASSQPTGISNEQFF.